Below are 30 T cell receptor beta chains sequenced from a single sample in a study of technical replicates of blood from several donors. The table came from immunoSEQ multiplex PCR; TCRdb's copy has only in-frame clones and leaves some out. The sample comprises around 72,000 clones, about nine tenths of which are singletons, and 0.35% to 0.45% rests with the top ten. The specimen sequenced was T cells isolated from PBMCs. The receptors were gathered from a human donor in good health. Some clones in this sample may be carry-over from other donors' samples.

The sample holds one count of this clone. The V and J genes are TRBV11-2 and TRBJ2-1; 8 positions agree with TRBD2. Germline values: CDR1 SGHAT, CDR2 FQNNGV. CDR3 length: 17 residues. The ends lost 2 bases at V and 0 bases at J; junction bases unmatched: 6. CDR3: CASSLTSGPSSYNEQFF. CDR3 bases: TGTGCCAGCAGCTTAACTAGCGGACCTAGCTCCTACAATGAGCAGTTCTTC.

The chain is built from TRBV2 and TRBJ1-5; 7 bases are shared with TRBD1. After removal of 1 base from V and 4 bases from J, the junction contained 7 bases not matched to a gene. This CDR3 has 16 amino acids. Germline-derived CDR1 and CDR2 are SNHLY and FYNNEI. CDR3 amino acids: CASSEVQGTVNQPQHF. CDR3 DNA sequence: TGTGCCAGCAGTGAAGTGCAAGGGACAGTGAATCAGCCCCAGCATTTT.

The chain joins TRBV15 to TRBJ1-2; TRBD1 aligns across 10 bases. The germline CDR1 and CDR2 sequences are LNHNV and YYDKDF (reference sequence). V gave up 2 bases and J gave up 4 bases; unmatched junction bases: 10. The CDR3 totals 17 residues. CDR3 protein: CATSRHPGQGLSYGYTF. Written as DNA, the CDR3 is TGTGCCACCAGCAGACACCCGGGACAGGGGTTAAGCTATGGCTACACCTTC.

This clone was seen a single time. CDR3 DNA sequence: TGCGCCAGCAGCCAGGGTACTAGCGGGAGTAATGAGCAGTTCTTC. Translating it yields CASSQGTSGSNEQFF. V gene TRBV4-1 combines with J gene TRBJ2-1; 11 nucleotides match TRBD2. J gave up 7 bases and V 3 bases, and 5 bases lay outside the gene matches. CDR1 is MGHRA and CDR2 is YSYEKL in the germline V gene. The CDR3 spans 15 residues.

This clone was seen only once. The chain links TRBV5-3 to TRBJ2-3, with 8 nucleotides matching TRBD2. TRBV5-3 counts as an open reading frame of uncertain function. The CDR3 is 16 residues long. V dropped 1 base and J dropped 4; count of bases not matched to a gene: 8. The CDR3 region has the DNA TGTGCCAGAAGCTTGAATAGCGGGACCTGGGCAGATACGCAGTATTTT. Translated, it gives CARSLNSGTWADTQYF.

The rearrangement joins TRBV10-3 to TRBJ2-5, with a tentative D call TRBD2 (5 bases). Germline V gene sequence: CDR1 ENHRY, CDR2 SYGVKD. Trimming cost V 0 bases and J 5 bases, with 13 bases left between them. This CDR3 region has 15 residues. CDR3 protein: CAISESEGTGETQYF. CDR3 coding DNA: TGTGCCATCAGTGAGTCCGAGGGAACTGGCGAGACCCAGTACTTC.

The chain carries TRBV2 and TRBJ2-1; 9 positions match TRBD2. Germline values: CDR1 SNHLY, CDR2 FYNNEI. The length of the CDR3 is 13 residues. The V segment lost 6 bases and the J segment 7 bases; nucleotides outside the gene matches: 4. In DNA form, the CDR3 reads TGTGCCAGCAGCCAGGGACTAGCAAATGAGCAGTTCTTC. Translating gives CASSQGLANEQFF.

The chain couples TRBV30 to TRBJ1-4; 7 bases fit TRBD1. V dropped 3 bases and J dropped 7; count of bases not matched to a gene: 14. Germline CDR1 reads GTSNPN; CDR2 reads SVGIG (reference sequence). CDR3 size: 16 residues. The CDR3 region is CAWSAKQGIEGEKLFF. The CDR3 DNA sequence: TGTGCCTGGAGCGCGAAACAGGGGATAGAAGGTGAAAAACTGTTTTTT.

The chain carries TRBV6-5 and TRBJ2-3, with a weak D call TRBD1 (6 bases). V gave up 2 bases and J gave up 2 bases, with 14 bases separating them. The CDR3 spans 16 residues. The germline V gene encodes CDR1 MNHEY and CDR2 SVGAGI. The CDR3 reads CASSYSRGRATDTQYF. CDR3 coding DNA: TGTGCCAGCAGTTACAGCAGGGGTAGGGCCACAGATACGCAGTATTTT.

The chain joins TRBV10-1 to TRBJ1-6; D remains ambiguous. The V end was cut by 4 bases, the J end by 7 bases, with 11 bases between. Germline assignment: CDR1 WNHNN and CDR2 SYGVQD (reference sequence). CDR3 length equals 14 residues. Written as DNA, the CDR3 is TGCGCCAGCAGTGCCAGAGGGTCGAATTCACCCCTCCACTTT. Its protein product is CASSARGSNSPLHF.

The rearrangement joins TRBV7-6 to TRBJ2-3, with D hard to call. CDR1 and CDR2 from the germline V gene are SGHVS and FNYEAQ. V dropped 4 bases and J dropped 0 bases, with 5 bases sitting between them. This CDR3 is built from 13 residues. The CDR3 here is CASSYGSTDTQYF. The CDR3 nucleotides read TGTGCCAGCAGCTACGGTAGCACAGATACGCAGTATTTT.

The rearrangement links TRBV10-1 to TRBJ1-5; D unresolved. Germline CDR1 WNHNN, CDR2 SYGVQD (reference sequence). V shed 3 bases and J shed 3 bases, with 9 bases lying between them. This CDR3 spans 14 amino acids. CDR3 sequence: CASSDGQNNQPQHF. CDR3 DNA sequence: TGCGCCAGCAGTGATGGCCAGAACAATCAGCCCCAGCATTTT.

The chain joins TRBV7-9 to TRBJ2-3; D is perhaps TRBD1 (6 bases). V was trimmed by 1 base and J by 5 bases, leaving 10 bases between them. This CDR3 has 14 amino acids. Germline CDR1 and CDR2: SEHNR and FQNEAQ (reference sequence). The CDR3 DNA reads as TGTGCCAGCAGCTTAGGCAGGGGTGGAGATACGCAGTATTTT. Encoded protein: CASSLGRGGDTQYF.

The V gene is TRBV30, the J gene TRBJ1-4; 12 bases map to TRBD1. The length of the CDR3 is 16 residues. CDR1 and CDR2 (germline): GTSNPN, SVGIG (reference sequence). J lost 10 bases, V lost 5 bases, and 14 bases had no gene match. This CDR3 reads CAWDIRRDRGRGKLFF. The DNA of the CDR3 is TGTGCCTGGGATATTAGGAGGGACAGGGGGCGTGGAAAACTGTTTTTT.

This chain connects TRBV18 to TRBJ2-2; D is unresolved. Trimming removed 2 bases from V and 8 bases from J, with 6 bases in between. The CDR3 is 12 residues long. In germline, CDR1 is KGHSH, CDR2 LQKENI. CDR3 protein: CASSPYGGELFF. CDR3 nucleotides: TGTGCCAGCTCACCATACGGGGGGGAGCTGTTTTTT.

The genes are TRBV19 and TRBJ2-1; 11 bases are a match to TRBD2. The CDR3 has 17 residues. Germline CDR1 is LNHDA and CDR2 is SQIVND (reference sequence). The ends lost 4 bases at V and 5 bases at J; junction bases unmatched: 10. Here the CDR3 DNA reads TGTGCCAGTAGTAGATTTAGCGGGAGGGCCCCAGACAATGAGCAGTTCTTC. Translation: CASSRFSGRAPDNEQFF.

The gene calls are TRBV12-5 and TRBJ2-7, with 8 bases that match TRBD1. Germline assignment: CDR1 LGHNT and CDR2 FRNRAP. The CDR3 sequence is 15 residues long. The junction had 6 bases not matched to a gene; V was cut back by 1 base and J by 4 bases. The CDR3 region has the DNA TGTGCTAGTGGTTTGGGAGGACAGGGTTCGTACGAGCAGTACTTC. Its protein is CASGLGGQGSYEQYF.

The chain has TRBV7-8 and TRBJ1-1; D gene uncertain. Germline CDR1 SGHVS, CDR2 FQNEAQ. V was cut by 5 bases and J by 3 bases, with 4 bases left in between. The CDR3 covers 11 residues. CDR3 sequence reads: CASSADTEAFF. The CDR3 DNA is TGTGCCAGCAGCGCAGACACTGAAGCTTTCTTT.

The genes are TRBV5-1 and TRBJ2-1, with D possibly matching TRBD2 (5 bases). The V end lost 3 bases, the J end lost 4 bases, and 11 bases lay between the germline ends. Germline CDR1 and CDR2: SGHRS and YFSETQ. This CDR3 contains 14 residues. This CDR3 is CASSSAGGYNEQFF. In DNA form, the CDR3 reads TGCGCCAGCAGCTCCGCGGGTGGTTACAATGAGCAGTTCTTC.

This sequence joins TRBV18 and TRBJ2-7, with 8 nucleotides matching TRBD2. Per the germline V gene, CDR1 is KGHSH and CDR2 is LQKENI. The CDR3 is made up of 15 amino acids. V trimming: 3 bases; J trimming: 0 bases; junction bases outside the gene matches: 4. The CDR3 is CASSPEAGGSYEQYF. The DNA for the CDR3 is TGTGCCAGCTCACCCGAGGCGGGAGGCTCCTACGAGCAGTACTTC.

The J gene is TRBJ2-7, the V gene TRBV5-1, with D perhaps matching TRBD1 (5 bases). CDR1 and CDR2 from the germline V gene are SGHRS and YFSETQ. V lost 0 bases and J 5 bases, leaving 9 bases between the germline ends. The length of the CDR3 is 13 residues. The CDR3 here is CASSLVGVDEQYF. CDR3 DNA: TGCGCCAGCAGCTTGGTAGGGGTGGACGAGCAGTACTTC. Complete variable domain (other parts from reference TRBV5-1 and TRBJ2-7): KAGVTQTPRYLIKTRGQQVTLSCSPISGHRSVSWYQQTPGQGLQFLFEYFSETQRNKGNFPGRFSGRQFSNSRSEMNVSTLELGDSALYLCASSLVGVDEQYFGPGTRLTVT.

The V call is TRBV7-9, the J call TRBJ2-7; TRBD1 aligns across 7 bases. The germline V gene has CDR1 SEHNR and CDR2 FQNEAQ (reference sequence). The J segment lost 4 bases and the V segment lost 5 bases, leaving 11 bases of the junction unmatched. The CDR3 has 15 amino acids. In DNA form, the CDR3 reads TGTGCCAGCAGCCAGGCCGGGACAGCGCCTTACGAGCAGTACTTC. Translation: CASSQAGTAPYEQYF.

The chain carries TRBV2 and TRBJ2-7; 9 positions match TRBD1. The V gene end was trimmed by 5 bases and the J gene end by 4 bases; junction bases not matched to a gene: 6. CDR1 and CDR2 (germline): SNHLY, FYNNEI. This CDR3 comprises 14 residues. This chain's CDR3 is CASSLTGTGYEQYF. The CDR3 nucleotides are TGTGCCAGCAGTCTTACCGGGACAGGGTACGAGCAGTACTTC.

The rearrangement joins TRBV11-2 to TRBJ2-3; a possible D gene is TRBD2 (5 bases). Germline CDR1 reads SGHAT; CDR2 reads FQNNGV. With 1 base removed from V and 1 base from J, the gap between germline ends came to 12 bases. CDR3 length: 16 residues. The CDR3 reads CASSLGGGLRTDTQYF. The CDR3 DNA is TGTGCCAGCAGCTTAGGAGGCGGGCTCCGCACAGATACGCAGTATTTT.

CDR3 sequence reads: CAWSGTGATNEKLFF. The CDR3 DNA follows: TGTGCCTGGAGTGGGACGGGAGCAACTAATGAAAAACTGTTTTTT. This chain joins TRBV30 and TRBJ1-4; D is uncertain. Germline loops: CDR1 GTSNPN, CDR2 SVGIG (reference sequence). This CDR3 spans 15 amino acids. V dropped 1 base and J dropped 0 bases, with 9 bases sitting between them.

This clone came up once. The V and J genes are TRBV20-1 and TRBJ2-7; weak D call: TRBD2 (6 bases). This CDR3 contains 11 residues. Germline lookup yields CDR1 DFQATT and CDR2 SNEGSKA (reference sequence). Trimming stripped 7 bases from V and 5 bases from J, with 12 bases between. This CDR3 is CSGPGVNEQYF. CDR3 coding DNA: TGCAGTGGTCCGGGGGTGAACGAGCAGTACTTC.

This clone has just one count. CDR3 region: CASSPSRGNTEAFF. Written as DNA, the CDR3 is TGCGCCAGCAGCCCGTCCCGAGGGAACACTGAAGCTTTCTTT. The chain carries TRBV5-1 and TRBJ1-1; D call uncertain. The CDR3 is 14 residues long. Germline V CDR1 and CDR2: SGHRS, YFSETQ. Trimming removed 4 bases from V and 1 base from J, with 11 bases in between.

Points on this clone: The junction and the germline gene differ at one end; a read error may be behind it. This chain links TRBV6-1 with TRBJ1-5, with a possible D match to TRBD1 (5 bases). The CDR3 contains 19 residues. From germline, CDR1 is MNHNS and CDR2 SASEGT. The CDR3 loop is CASTEKGSEGPLSNQPQHF. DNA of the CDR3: TGTGCCAGCACTGAAAAGGGGTCGGAGGGGCCCCTAAGCAATCAGCCCCAGCATTTT.

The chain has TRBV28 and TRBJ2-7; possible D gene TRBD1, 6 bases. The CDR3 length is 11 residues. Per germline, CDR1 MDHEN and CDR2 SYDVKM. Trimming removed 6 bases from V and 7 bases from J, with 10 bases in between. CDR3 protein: CASRRRGEQYF. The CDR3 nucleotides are TGTGCCAGCAGGAGAAGGGGGGAGCAGTACTTC.

This CDR3 is CASSWVAGAADTQYF. The CDR3 region has the DNA TGTGCCAGCAGTTGGGTAGCGGGAGCCGCAGATACGCAGTATTTT. This rearrangement joins TRBV27 to TRBJ2-3, with 9 bases matching TRBD2. Germline CDR1 MNHEY, CDR2 SMNVEV (reference sequence). The CDR3 is 15 amino acids. V was pared by 4 bases and J by 4 bases, with 6 bases of the junction left unmatched.